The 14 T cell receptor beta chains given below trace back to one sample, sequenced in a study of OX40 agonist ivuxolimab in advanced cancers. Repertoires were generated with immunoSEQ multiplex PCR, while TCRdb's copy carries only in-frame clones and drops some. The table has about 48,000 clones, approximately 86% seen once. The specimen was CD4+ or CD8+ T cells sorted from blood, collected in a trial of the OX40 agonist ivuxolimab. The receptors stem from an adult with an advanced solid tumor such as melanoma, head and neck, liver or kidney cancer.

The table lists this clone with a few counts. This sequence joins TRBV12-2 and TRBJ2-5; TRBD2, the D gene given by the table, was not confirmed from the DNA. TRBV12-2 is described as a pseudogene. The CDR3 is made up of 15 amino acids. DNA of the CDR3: TGTGCAAGTCGCTTATCCGGGTACGAGGGAGAGACCCAGTACTTC. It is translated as CASRLSGYEGETQYF.

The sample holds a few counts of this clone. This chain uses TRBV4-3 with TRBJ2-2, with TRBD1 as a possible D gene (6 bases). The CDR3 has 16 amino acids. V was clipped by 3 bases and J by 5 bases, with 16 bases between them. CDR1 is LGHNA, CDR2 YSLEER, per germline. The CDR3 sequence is CASSQRYYTGTGELFF. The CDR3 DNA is TGCGCCAGCAGCCAGAGGTATTACACAGGGACCGGGGAGCTGTTTTTT.

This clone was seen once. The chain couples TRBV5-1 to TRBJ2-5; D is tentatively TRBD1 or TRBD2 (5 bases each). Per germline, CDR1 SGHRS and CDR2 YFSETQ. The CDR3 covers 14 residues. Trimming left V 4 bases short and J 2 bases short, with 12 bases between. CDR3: CASSPRGDQETQYF. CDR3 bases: TGCGCCAGCAGCCCACGGGGCGATCAAGAGACCCAGTACTTC. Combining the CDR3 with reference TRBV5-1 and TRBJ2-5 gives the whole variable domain KAGVTQTPRYLIKTRGQQVTLSCSPISGHRSVSWYQQTPGQGLQFLFEYFSETQRNKGNFPGRFSGRQFSNSRSEMNVSTLELGDSALYLCASSPRGDQETQYFGPGTRLLVL.

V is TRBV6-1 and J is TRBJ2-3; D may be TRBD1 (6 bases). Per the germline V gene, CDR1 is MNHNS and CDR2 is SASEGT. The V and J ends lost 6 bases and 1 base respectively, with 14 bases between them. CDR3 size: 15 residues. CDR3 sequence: CASRSGGGRTDTQYF. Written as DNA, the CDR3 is TGTGCCAGCAGGTCTGGGGGCGGGCGCACAGATACGCAGTATTTT.

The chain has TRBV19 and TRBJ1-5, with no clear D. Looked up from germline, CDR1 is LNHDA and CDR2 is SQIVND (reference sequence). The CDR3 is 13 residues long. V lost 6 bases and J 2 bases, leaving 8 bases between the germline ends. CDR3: CASRLGRNQPQHF. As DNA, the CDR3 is TGTGCCAGTAGGCTTGGGCGCAATCAGCCCCAGCATTTT.

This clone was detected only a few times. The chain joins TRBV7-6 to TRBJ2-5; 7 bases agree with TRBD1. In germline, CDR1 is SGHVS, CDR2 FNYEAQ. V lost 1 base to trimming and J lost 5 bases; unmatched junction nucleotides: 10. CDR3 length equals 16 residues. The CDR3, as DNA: TGTGCCAGCAGCTTAGGTTCCACAGGGGTTGGGGAGACCCAGTACTTC. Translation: CASSLGSTGVGETQYF.

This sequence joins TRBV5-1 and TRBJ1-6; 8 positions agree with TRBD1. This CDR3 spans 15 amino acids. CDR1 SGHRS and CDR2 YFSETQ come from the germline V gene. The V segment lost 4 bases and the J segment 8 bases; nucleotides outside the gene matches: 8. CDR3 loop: CASSHDRGFDSPLHF. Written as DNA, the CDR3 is TGCGCCAGCAGCCACGACAGGGGCTTTGATTCACCCCTCCACTTT. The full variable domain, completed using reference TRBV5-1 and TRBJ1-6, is KAGVTQTPRYLIKTRGQQVTLSCSPISGHRSVSWYQQTPGQGLQFLFEYFSETQRNKGNFPGRFSGRQFSNSRSEMNVSTLELGDSALYLCASSHDRGFDSPLHFGNGTRLTVT.

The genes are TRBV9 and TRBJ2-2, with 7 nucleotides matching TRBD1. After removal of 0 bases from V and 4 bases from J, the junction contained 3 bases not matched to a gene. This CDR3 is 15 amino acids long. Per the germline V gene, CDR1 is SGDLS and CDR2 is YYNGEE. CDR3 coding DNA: TGTGCCAGCAGCGTAGGGGGACAGCCCACCGGGGAGCTGTTTTTT. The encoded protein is CASSVGGQPTGELFF.

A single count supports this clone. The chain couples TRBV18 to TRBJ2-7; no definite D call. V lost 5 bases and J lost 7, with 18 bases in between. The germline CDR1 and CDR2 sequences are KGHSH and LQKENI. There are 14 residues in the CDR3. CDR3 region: CASSKPATLGEQYF. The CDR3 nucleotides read TGTGCCAGCTCAAAACCCGCTACCCTGGGGGAGCAGTACTTC. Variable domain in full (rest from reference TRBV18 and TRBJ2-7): NAGVMQNPRHLVRRRGQEARLRCSPMKGHSHVYWYRQLPEEGLKFMVYLQKENIIDESGMPKERFSAEFPKEGPSILRIQQVVRGDSAAYFCASSKPATLGEQYFGPGTRLTVT.

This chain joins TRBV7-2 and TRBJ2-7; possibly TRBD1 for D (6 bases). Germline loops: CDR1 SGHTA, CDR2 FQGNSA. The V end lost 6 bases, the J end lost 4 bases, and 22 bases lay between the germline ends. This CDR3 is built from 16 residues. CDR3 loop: CASRTTGIVTAYEQYF. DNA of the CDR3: TGTGCCAGCAGAACTACAGGGATCGTCACAGCATACGAGCAGTACTTC.

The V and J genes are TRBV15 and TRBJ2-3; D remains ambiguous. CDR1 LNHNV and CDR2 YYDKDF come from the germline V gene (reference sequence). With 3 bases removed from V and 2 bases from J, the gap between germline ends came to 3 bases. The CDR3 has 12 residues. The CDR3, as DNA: TGTGCCACCAGCAGGCCCACAGATACGCAGTATTTT. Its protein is CATSRPTDTQYF.

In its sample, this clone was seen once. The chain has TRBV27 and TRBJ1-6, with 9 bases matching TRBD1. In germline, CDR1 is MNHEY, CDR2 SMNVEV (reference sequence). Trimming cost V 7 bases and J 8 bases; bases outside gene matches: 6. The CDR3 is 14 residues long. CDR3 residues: CASTMGQGYSPLHF. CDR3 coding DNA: TGTGCCAGCACAATGGGACAGGGTTATTCACCCCTCCACTTT.

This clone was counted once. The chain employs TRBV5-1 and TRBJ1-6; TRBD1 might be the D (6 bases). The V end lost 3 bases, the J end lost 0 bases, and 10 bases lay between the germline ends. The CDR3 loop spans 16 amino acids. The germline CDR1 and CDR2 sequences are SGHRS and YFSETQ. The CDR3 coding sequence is TGCGCCAGCAGCTCGGAAGGGGGCTCCTATAATTCACCCCTCCACTTT. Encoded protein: CASSSEGGSYNSPLHF.

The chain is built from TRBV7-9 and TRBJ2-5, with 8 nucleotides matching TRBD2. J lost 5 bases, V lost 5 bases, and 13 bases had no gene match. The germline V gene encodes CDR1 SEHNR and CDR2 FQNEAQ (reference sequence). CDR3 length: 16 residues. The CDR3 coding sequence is TGTGCCAGCAGCCTCTCGGGGCGGGGGGCCTCGGAGACCCAGTACTTC. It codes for CASSLSGRGASETQYF.